A few counts support the clone carrying this TCR beta chain. Its cognate antigen is unknown. The record originates from a study of PD-1 blockade in classical Hodgkin lymphoma. Time point specified: cycle 4 day 1 (C4D1), after 5 to 7 weeks of nivolumab. Every patient was affected by relapse after autologous stem cell transplantation, while exposure to brentuximab vedotin was not uniform. CDR3 length: 14 residues. Germline assignment: CDR1 LGHNA and CDR2 YNFKEQ. Trimming took 0 bases from V and 7 from J, leaving 12 bases between them. The protocol was immunoSEQ multiplex PCR, while the TCRdb copy is restricted to in-frame clones and leaves out a portion. The sample has about 17,000 clones, about 83% seen once. General study results and limits: Newly diagnosed patients had baseline TCR diversity that was reportedly lower than that of healthy donors. A significant rise in TCR diversity was seen by C4D1 for CD4+ cells but not for CD8+ cells.

The receptor was derived from a human donor with classical Hodgkin lymphoma. The sample in question was peripheral blood mononuclear cells (PBMCs), obtained before the fourth cycle of nivolumab. This sequence joins TRBV4-2 and TRBJ1-2; D uncertain. CDR3 nucleotide sequence: TGTGCCAGCAGCCAAGAGAGCGGGATTGCTGGCTACACCTTC. It encodes CASSQESGIAGYTF.